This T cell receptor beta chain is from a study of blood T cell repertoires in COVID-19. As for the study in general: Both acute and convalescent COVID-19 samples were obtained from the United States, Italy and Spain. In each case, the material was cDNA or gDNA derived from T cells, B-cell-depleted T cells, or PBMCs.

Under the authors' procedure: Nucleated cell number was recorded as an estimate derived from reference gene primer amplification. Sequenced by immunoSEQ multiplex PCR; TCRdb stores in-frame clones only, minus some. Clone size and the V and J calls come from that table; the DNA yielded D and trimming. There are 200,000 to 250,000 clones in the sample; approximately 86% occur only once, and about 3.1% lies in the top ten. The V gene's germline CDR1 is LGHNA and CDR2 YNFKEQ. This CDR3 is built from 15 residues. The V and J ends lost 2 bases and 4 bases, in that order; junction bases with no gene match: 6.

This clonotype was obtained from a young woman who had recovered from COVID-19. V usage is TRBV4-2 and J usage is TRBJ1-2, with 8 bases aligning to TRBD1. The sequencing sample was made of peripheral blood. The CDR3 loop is CASSQFQGAGYGYTF. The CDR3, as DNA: TGTGCCAGCAGCCAATTTCAGGGGGCGGGCTATGGCTACACCTTC.